A selection of T cell receptor beta chains follows, all from one sample in a study of shared T cell receptors in the human thymus. Generated by immunoSEQ multiplex PCR, the TCRdb table keeps only in-frame clones and is missing some. This sample has hundreds of thousands of clones, with around 87% found just once. These same data were also listed under a study on human thymus T cells.

The sample consisted of thymocytes. The receptor set was obtained from a boy younger than two with a congenital heart defect. CDR3s include the opening cysteine and the closing phenylalanine or tryptophan. The order of the fields is V gene, J gene, CDR3 protein.

>TRBV30|TRBJ2-2
CAWFTAGTITGELFF
>TRBV5-6|TRBJ1-3
CASSPSGWRGDGNTIYF
>TRBV28|TRBJ2-7
CASRYRGPYEQYF
>TRBV4-1|TRBJ2-5
CASSQVSAGDQETQYF
>TRBV28|.
CASNRGGQDYEQYF
>TRBV7-9|TRBJ2-5
CASSPWDTTSPQETQYF
>TRBV5-5|TRBJ1-1
CASSHTTDRGMNTEAFF
>TRBV5-6|TRBJ1-1
CASRPDRVLTEAFF
>TRBV2|TRBJ2-5
CAIQHQGGETQYF
>TRBV5-8|TRBJ1-6
CASSLGRNNSPLHF
>TRBV9|TRBJ2-1
CASSASGVLLSSYNEQFF
>TRBV7-2|TRBJ1-2
CASSLAGQGIGRVYGYTF
>TRBV5-1|TRBJ2-5
CASSPKLDPRETQYF
>TRBV27|TRBJ2-7
CASSLSGLADSYEQYF
>TRBV7-8|TRBJ2-7
CASSSHAGKGSYEQYF
>TRBV9|TRBJ2-3
CASSVERGAPSSTDTQYF
>TRBV6-5|TRBJ1-1
CASSYNRGRYTEAFF
>TRBV7-8|TRBJ1-6
CASSLALGTGINNSPLHF
>TRBV5-8|TRBJ2-7
CASSFYPGTGYEQYF
>TRBV27|TRBJ2-7
CASSVGGGQPSYEQYF
>TRBV28|TRBJ2-2
CASQGGAVGELFF
>TRBV7-2|TRBJ1-2
CASSPSGEGPANNYGYTF
>TRBV6-5|TRBJ1-5
CASSYSEPAGNQPQHF
>TRBV4-2|TRBJ2-7
CASSQEGRGLFYEQYF
>TRBV27|TRBJ1-2
CASSLYRAGDYTF
>TRBV5-4|TRBJ1-6
CASNQNMGPAGNSPLHF
>TRBV28|TRBJ1-6
CASKQTGGRNSPLHF
>TRBV29-1|TRBJ1-6
CSVAPGGYADNSPLHF
>TRBV7-9|TRBJ2-5
CASSIQTSGGAQETQYF
>TRBV10-3|TRBJ2-1
CAITRTSGNSYNEQFF
>TRBV4-3|TRBJ2-1
CASSQDSEGNEQFF
>TRBV27|TRBJ1-1
CASSLGQMNTEAFF
>TRBV7-2|TRBJ2-7
CASSIGTSGGPTYEQYF
>TRBV5-1|TRBJ2-4
CASSPGIGKVLAKNIQYF
>TRBV4-3|.
CASSQDWEGDEQYF
>TRBV28|TRBJ1-5
CASSQNSGTTGIYQPQHF
>TRBV29-1|TRBJ2-3
CSVDDTYSSGGASTDTQYF
>TRBV6-6|TRBJ2-7
CASSWGRGEQYF
>TRBV4-3|TRBJ2-1
CASSQEIMSSYNEQFF
>TRBV14|TRBJ2-5
CASSQASLLGLQETQYF
>TRBV5-1|TRBJ1-3
CASSLVPYRSGNTIYF
>TRBV10-3|TRBJ2-7
CAISDRGRPYEQYF
>TRBV6-1|TRBJ2-1
CASSAQPGGAATDEQFF
>TRBV4-3|TRBJ2-3
CASSQDHPPPEDTQYF
>TRBV29-1|TRBJ2-2
CSVQSEAGELFF
>TRBV10-1|TRBJ2-2
CASSESPRIAGEVAGELFF
>TRBV4-3|TRBJ2-3
CASSQGWGGCTDTQYF
>TRBV14|TRBJ2-1
CASSRTSGSYNEQFF
>TRBV27|TRBJ1-6
CASSLEGGPSSPLHF
>TRBV5-6|TRBJ2-7
CASSLVNSGDSYEQYF
>TRBV19|TRBJ2-7
CASSRTQGTGRPEQYF